The 24 T cell receptor beta chains in this list originate from one sample, sequenced in a study of radiation and T cells in renal cell carcinoma. As for time point: blood 2 weeks post-SBRT. Regarding treatment: 15 Gy SBRT to primary tumor, nephrectomy 4 weeks later. Data came from immunoSEQ multiplex PCR; TCRdb stores just in-frame clones and leaves some out. The table shows fewer than 150,000 clones, with more than 75% occurring only once. This specimen consisted of blood, obtained from a patient whose treatment included radiotherapy and nephrectomy. The source is a woman aged 70-85 years with renal cell carcinoma.

The chain employs TRBV27 and TRBJ2-7, with a weak D call TRBD1 (6 bases). This CDR3 has 12 amino acids. Germline CDR1 is MNHEY and CDR2 is SMNVEV (reference sequence). V was shortened by 8 bases and J by 3 bases, with 11 bases between the two germline ends. The CDR3 DNA sequence: TGTGCCAGCGGCACACAGGGCTACGAGCAGTACTTC. It specifies CASGTQGYEQYF.

This clone has only one observation. This chain links TRBV19 with TRBJ2-5; TRBD1 is a possible D gene (6 bases). The CDR3 is made up of 15 amino acids. The V gene lost 0 bases and the J gene lost 3 bases, with 11 bases spanning the gap. CDR1 LNHDA and CDR2 SQIVND come from the germline V gene (reference sequence). CDR3 sequence: CASSIDSAGEETQYF. The CDR3 nucleotides are TGTGCCAGTAGTATAGATAGTGCAGGGGAAGAGACCCAGTACTTC.

This chain joins TRBV4-2 and TRBJ2-5, with 9 bases that match TRBD2. The CDR3 extends over 16 amino acids. Losses at the gene ends were 1 base for V and 4 bases for J; bases not matched to a gene: 7. Germline loops: CDR1 LGHNA, CDR2 YNFKEQ. CDR3 coding DNA: TGTGCCAGCAGCCAAGTCGGTCTAGCGGGGCTAGAGACCCAGTACTTC. This codes for CASSQVGLAGLETQYF.

CDR3 loop: CASRTVGTNSNQPQHF. The DNA for the CDR3 is TGTGCCAGTAGGACCGTCGGGACAAATAGCAATCAGCCCCAGCATTTT. This chain joins TRBV19 and TRBJ1-5, with a possible D match to TRBD1 (6 bases). V was pared by 6 bases and J by 0 bases, with 15 bases between. Germline values: CDR1 LNHDA, CDR2 SQIVND (reference sequence). The CDR3 loop spans 16 amino acids.

The CDR3 spells CASSVDGQGRSLGYTF. DNA of the CDR3: TGTGCCAGCAGCGTAGACGGACAGGGAAGGAGTCTTGGCTACACCTTC. The chain is built from TRBV2 and TRBJ1-2, with 8 positions matching TRBD1. Germline values: CDR1 SNHLY, CDR2 FYNNEI. J was trimmed by 7 bases and V by 6 bases; bases with no gene match: 16. The CDR3 consists of 16 residues.

V is TRBV7-8 and J is TRBJ1-1; D is unresolved. Per the germline V gene, CDR1 is SGHVS and CDR2 is FQNEAQ. The CDR3 sequence is 13 residues long. V was cut by 5 bases and J by 1 base, with 8 bases left in between. For the CDR3, the DNA is TGTGCCAGCAGCCGAGGCCAGAACACTGAAGCTTTCTTT. Translation gives CASSRGQNTEAFF.

This clone was seen just once. The chain links TRBV4-2 to TRBJ1-2; tentative D call: TRBD1 (6 bases). Germline lookup yields CDR1 LGHNA and CDR2 YNFKEQ. The CDR3 extends over 17 amino acids. The germline V and J ends were trimmed by 3 bases and 2 bases, with 19 bases remaining between them. The DNA for the CDR3 is TGTGCCAGCAGCCAGGTCCGCGGGACATCCTCCAACTATGGCTACACCTTC. Translating gives CASSQVRGTSSNYGYTF.

The V and J genes are TRBV6-5 and TRBJ2-7, with 7 bases identical to TRBD1. J lost 0 bases, V lost 5 bases, and 7 bases had no gene match. The CDR3 has 15 residues. The germline V gene has CDR1 MNHEY and CDR2 SVGAGI. The DNA of the CDR3 is TGTGCCAGCAGTCCTCACAGGGGAAGCTCCTACGAGCAGTACTTC. It encodes CASSPHRGSSYEQYF.

Only one count was recorded for this clone. The gene calls are TRBV7-2 and TRBJ2-7, with TRBD1 matching 10 bases. The CDR3 length is 15 residues. The V gene end was trimmed by 5 bases and the J gene end by 4 bases; junction bases not matched to a gene: 8. CDR1 and CDR2 (germline): SGHTA, FQGNSA. CDR3 DNA sequence: TGTGCCAGCAGCCTTTGGACAGGGGGAACATACGAGCAGTACTTC. It is translated as CASSLWTGGTYEQYF.

The chain is built from TRBV19 and TRBJ1-4; possibly TRBD1 for D (6 bases). The CDR3 length is 14 residues. V was cut by 2 bases and J by 8 bases, with 12 bases left in between. The germline CDR1 and CDR2 sequences are LNHDA and SQIVND (reference sequence). The CDR3 region is CASSIQGREEKLFF. Written as DNA, the CDR3 is TGTGCCAGTAGTATACAGGGGAGAGAGGAAAAACTGTTTTTT. The full variable domain, completed using reference TRBV19 and TRBJ1-4, is DGGITQSPKYLFRKEGQNVTLSCEQNLNHDAMYWYRQDPGQGLRLIYYSQIVNDFQKGDIAEGYSVSREKKESFPLTVTSAQKNPTAFYLCASSIQGREEKLFFGSGTQLSVL.

CDR3 in amino acids: CASSLGTGDQPQHF. CDR3 in DNA: TGTGCCAGCAGCTTGGGGACGGGGGATCAGCCCCAGCATTTT. This rearrangement joins TRBV5-4 to TRBJ1-5; a weak D match, TRBD1 (5 bases). The CDR3 spans 14 residues. Germline CDR1 SGHNT, CDR2 YYREEE (reference sequence). The V gene lost 0 bases and the J gene lost 5 bases, with 9 bases spanning the gap.

The V and J genes are TRBV5-1 and TRBJ2-5, with TRBD2 identical over 9 bases. V was clipped by 9 bases and J by 4 bases; unmatched bases: 13. The germline V gene encodes CDR1 SGHRS and CDR2 YFSETQ. The CDR3 contains 15 residues. CDR3 region: CATPWRVAGAETQYF. For the CDR3, the DNA is TGCGCCACCCCTTGGCGAGTAGCGGGGGCAGAGACCCAGTACTTC.

This sequence joins TRBV7-9 and TRBJ1-1; 7 bases match TRBD1. The J segment lost 6 bases and the V segment lost 3 bases, leaving 4 bases of the junction unmatched. Germline values: CDR1 SEHNR, CDR2 FQNEAQ (reference sequence). The length of the CDR3 is 13 residues. The CDR3 DNA sequence: TGTGCCAGCAGCTTTGGGCAGGGGGCTGAAGCTTTCTTT. Translating gives CASSFGQGAEAFF. The full variable domain, completed using reference TRBV7-9 and TRBJ1-1, is DTGVSQNPRHKITKRGQNVTFRCDPISEHNRLYWYRQTLGQGPEFLTYFQNEAQLEKSRLLSDRFSAERPKGSFSTLEIQRTEQGDSAMYLCASSFGQGAEAFFGQGTRLTVV.

The V and J genes are TRBV14 and TRBJ2-5; maybe TRBD1 (5 bases). Germline V gene lookup returns CDR1 SGHDN and CDR2 FVKESK. The CDR3 runs to 16 residues. Deletions cut 0 bases from V and 7 bases from J, with 18 bases between. Here the CDR3 DNA reads TGTGCCAGCAGCCAAGATGGGGTTGGAAGGGGAAGGACCCAGTACTTC. Translation gives CASSQDGVGRGRTQYF.

This chain joins TRBV28 and TRBJ2-7; TRBD1 matches at 9 bases. J was trimmed by 5 bases and V by 4 bases; bases with no gene match: 9. This CDR3 is 15 amino acids long. Germline V lookup: CDR1 MDHEN, CDR2 SYDVKM. CDR3 protein: CASSSVWDRADEQYF. The CDR3 region has the DNA TGTGCCAGCAGTTCTGTCTGGGACAGGGCGGACGAGCAGTACTTC.

Notes on this clone: One end of the junction does not line up with germline, which may come from a read error. This chain connects TRBV7-7 to TRBJ2-2; D remains ambiguous. The CDR3 runs to 13 residues. Germline V gives CDR1 SSHAT, CDR2 FNYEAQ (reference sequence). The chain's CDR3 is CASSLKYTGELFF. The DNA for the CDR3 is TGTGCTAGCAGCTTAAAGTACACCGGGGAGCTGTTTTTT.

The V call is TRBV2, the J call TRBJ2-2; TRBD1 matches 9 bases. This CDR3 contains 14 residues. CDR1 SNHLY and CDR2 FYNNEI come from the germline V gene. The ends lost 6 bases at V and 4 bases at J; junction bases unmatched: 3. The CDR3 DNA reads as TGTGCCAGCAGGACAGGGGGGGCCACCGGGGAGCTGTTTTTT. Residues: CASRTGGATGELFF.

This chain links TRBV5-1 with TRBJ2-3; D not certain. CDR1 is SGHRS and CDR2 is YFSETQ in the germline V gene. The CDR3 runs to 15 residues. Trimming pared 4 bases from V and 1 base from J, leaving 13 bases between. In DNA, the CDR3 is TGCGCCAGCAGCCAGACTTTCTCACGCACAGATACGCAGTATTTT. It specifies CASSQTFSRTDTQYF.

The chain employs TRBV18 and TRBJ1-2, with D maybe TRBD1 (5 bases). Germline CDR1 reads KGHSH; CDR2 reads LQKENI. The CDR3 consists of 16 residues. Trimming left V 6 bases short and J 8 bases short, with 25 bases between. The CDR3 protein is CASSPQGGAVSRGYTF. As DNA, the CDR3 is TGTGCCAGCTCGCCTCAGGGTGGCGCGGTTTCTCGGGGCTACACCTTC.

The V and J genes are TRBV7-6 and TRBJ2-7; possible D gene TRBD2, 6 bases. V dropped 4 bases and J dropped 1 base, with 8 bases sitting between them. This CDR3 comprises 13 residues. Germline V CDR1 and CDR2: SGHVS, FNYEAQ. CDR3 residues: CASSSRDSYEQYF. DNA of the CDR3: TGTGCCAGCAGCTCGCGGGATTCCTACGAGCAGTACTTC.

The genes are TRBV30 and TRBJ2-7; no clear D gene. Germline V gene sequence: CDR1 GTSNPN, CDR2 SVGIG (reference sequence). V dropped 4 bases and J dropped 0 bases, with 10 bases sitting between them. The CDR3 is 13 residues long. Here the CDR3 DNA reads TGTGCCTGGAAACCGGGTTTCTCCTACGAGCAGTACTTC. Amino acids: CAWKPGFSYEQYF.

For the CDR3, the DNA is TGTGCCAGCAGCCGGGACGGAAAATCGGAGACCCAGTACTTC. It encodes CASSRDGKSETQYF. The J gene is TRBJ2-5, the V gene TRBV7-2; either TRBD1 or TRBD2 may supply D (5 bases each). Per germline, CDR1 SGHTA and CDR2 FQGNSA. Trimming cost V 5 bases and J 5 bases, with 15 bases left between them. The CDR3 sequence is 14 residues long.

The chain employs TRBV5-4 and TRBJ1-2; D remains ambiguous. The CDR3 runs 13 residues. The V gene's germline CDR1 is SGHNT and CDR2 YYREEE (reference sequence). V lost 0 bases, J lost 4 bases, and 7 bases lay in between. CDR3 nucleotides: TGTGCCAGCAGCTTGGACAAGTCCTATGGCTACACCTTC. It yields the protein CASSLDKSYGYTF.

The chain couples TRBV29-1 to TRBJ1-3; D is possibly TRBD1 (5 bases). The V end was cut by 6 bases, the J end by 0 bases, with 12 bases between. This CDR3 has 14 residues. Germline CDR1 is SQVTM and CDR2 is ANQGSEA. The CDR3 here is CSVAGLTSGNTIYF. In DNA, the CDR3 is TGCAGCGTCGCGGGACTCACCTCTGGAAACACCATATATTTT.